What follows describes a single T cell receptor (beta chain). Its cognate antigen is unknown. The sample originates from a study of PD-1 blockade in classical Hodgkin lymphoma. Regarding the study as a whole: The authors excluded patients who started nivolumab under 1 year after ASCT. While CD8+ TCR diversity did not rise significantly by C4D1, CD4+ TCR diversity did.

All patients relapsed after autologous stem cell transplantation, and brentuximab vedotin exposure varied. Progressive disease, partial response or complete response was each patient's best response. Germline V gene sequence: CDR1 MNHNS, CDR2 SASEGT. Germline trimming cut 6 bases from V and 7 bases from J; bases unmatched to any gene: 8. This CDR3 has 15 residues. Here immunoSEQ multiplex PCR was the method, and the copy in TCRdb shows in-frame clones only, minus some. Of about 2,100 clones listed, 85% are singletons. This clonotype was sampled from a human donor with classical Hodgkin lymphoma. The chain combines TRBV6-1 with TRBJ2-2; 10 nucleotides line up with TRBD1. Here the sequenced sample was peripheral blood mononuclear cells (PBMCs), taken at baseline. Here the CDR3 reads CASRSRDRGIGELFF. CDR3 coding DNA: TGTGCCAGCAGATCCCGGGACAGGGGCATCGGGGAGCTGTTTTTT.